This entry lists 14 T cell receptor beta chains sequenced from one sample in a study of beta chain features in type 1 diabetes. Every bit of the isolated RNA underwent reverse transcription, so sequencing read expressed TCRB transcripts. Here immunoSEQ multiplex PCR was the method, and the copy in TCRdb shows in-frame clones only, minus some. The table has about 470,000 clones, 30% seen once. Sequencing was done on a sample of naive CD4+ T cells from blood. The receptors stem from a man between 18 and 29 years old in good health.

This chain connects TRBV25-1 to TRBJ1-2; 9 bases fit TRBD1. V gave up 6 bases and J gave up 7 bases; unmatched junction bases: 3. The CDR3 loop spans 12 amino acids. Germline CDR1 reads MGHDK; CDR2 reads SYGVNS. Here the CDR3 DNA reads TGTGCCAGCAGACAGGGGGCAGGTGGCTACACCTTC. Translation: CASRQGAGGYTF.

This clone was detected only a few times. This chain connects TRBV29-1 to TRBJ2-7, with 8 bases matching TRBD1. Germline CDR1 is SQVTM and CDR2 is ANQGSEA. V lost 7 bases and J lost 3; bases outside the gene matches: 5. The CDR3 runs 12 residues. The CDR3 nucleotides read TGCAGCGGGAGGACAGGGTTCTACGAGCAGTACTTC. Its protein is CSGRTGFYEQYF.

This clone was seen only a few times. V is TRBV4-3 and J is TRBJ2-7; 8 positions match TRBD1. The trim removed 3 bases at V and 3 bases at J, leaving 4 bases unmatched. The germline gives CDR1 LGHNA, CDR2 YSLEER. CDR3 length: 14 amino acids. The CDR3 is CASSHMTGDYEQYF. DNA for the CDR3: TGCGCCAGCAGCCATATGACAGGGGACTACGAGCAGTACTTC.

This clone was recorded a few times. The chain uses TRBV5-1 and TRBJ2-5, with 8 bases lining up with TRBD1. V dropped 4 bases and J dropped 0; count of bases not matched to a gene: 11. The germline gives CDR1 SGHRS, CDR2 YFSETQ. The CDR3 runs 17 residues. As DNA, the CDR3 is TGCGCCAGCAGCACACCCGACAGGGGACCCCACCAAGAGACCCAGTACTTC. It is translated as CASSTPDRGPHQETQYF.

V gene TRBV30 combines with J gene TRBJ1-5, with TRBD1 identical over 10 bases. Trimming at V came to 0 bases and at J to 5 bases, leaving 4 bases not matched to a gene. The CDR3 spans 15 residues. The germline V gene encodes CDR1 GTSNPN and CDR2 SVGIG (reference sequence). The CDR3 DNA reads as TGTGCCTGGAGTGTACCCGGGACAGGGGATCAGCCCCAGCATTTT. Residues: CAWSVPGTGDQPQHF.

The rearrangement joins TRBV7-9 to TRBJ2-1, with D perhaps TRBD1 (6 bases). The CDR3 sequence is 14 residues long. Trimming shortened V by 5 bases and J by 8 bases, and 16 bases separated the two germline ends. Germline V gene data show CDR1 as SEHNR and CDR2 as FQNEAQ (reference sequence). This chain's CDR3 is CASSRIQGRDEQFF. The CDR3, as DNA: TGTGCCAGCAGCCGGATCCAGGGGCGCGATGAGCAGTTCTTC.

This rearrangement joins TRBV7-6 to TRBJ2-6; D is undetermined. V shed 0 bases and J shed 2 bases, with 8 bases lying between them. From germline, CDR1 is SGHVS and CDR2 FNYEAQ. This CDR3 contains 16 residues. CDR3 DNA sequence: TGTGCCAGCAGCTTAGCTTACAAGCCTGGGGCCAACGTCCTGACTTTC. This encodes CASSLAYKPGANVLTF.

This clone occurred a few times. The chain combines TRBV30 with TRBJ2-3; D is perhaps TRBD2 (6 bases). Germline V CDR1 and CDR2: GTSNPN, SVGIG (reference sequence). This CDR3 contains 14 residues. The V end was cut by 3 bases, the J end by 3 bases, with 13 bases between. CDR3 region: CAWSLHRGTDTQYF. The CDR3 nucleotides are TGTGCCTGGAGCCTACACCGGGGGACAGATACGCAGTATTTT.

The DNA for the CDR3 is TGTGCCAGCAGATCCGGCTTGGAGCAGTTCTTC. It is translated as CASRSGLEQFF. V is TRBV11-2 and J is TRBJ2-1; D gene unclear. The CDR3 spans 11 residues. Between the trimmed V and J ends, which lost 6 bases and 10 bases, there was a span of 10 bases. Germline CDR1 SGHAT, CDR2 FQNNGV.

This chain joins TRBV29-1 and TRBJ2-5; 9 positions agree with TRBD2. The V gene end was trimmed by 4 bases and the J gene end by 3 bases; junction bases not matched to a gene: 6. Germline V gene data show CDR1 as SQVTM and CDR2 as ANQGSEA. The CDR3 is made up of 14 amino acids. The CDR3 coding sequence is TGCAGCGTTGGTTCTAGCGGGACCGAAGAGACCCAGTACTTC. It translates to CSVGSSGTEETQYF. Full variable domain (outside the CDR3, taken from reference TRBV29-1 and TRBJ2-5): SAVISQKPSRDICQRGTSLTIQCQVDSQVTMMFWYRQQPGQSLTLIATANQGSEATYESGFVIDKFPISRPNLTFSTLTVSNMSPEDSSIYLCSVGSSGTEETQYFGPGTRLLVL.

This clone has a handful of counts. The rearrangement uses TRBV10-3 and TRBJ2-7; 8 bases fit TRBD1. Trimming took 8 bases from V and 5 from J; bases not matched to a gene: 17. The CDR3 runs 16 residues. The germline CDR1 and CDR2 sequences are ENHRY and SYGVKD. The CDR3 DNA reads as TGTGCCATCGGCCGACTCCACGGACAGGGCGGGAACGAGCAGTACTTC. Its translation: CAIGRLHGQGGNEQYF.

The sample holds a few counts of this clone. The chain employs TRBV27 and TRBJ2-7; possibly TRBD1 or TRBD2 for D (5 bases each). In germline, CDR1 is MNHEY, CDR2 SMNVEV (reference sequence). Trimming took 2 bases from V and 0 from J, leaving 11 bases between them. The CDR3 runs to 15 residues. The CDR3 loop is CASSLTGTYSYEQYF. The CDR3, as DNA: TGTGCCAGCAGTTTAACTGGGACCTACTCCTACGAGCAGTACTTC.

V gene TRBV14 combines with J gene TRBJ1-2; D not resolved. The V end was cut by 0 bases, the J end by 1 base, with 6 bases between. The CDR3 loop spans 14 amino acids. CDR1 is SGHDN, CDR2 FVKESK, per germline. CDR3 bases: TGTGCCAGCAGCCAAGACCTGATTAACTATGGCTACACCTTC. It translates to CASSQDLINYGYTF.

This clone has just a few counts. The genes are TRBV18 and TRBJ2-7; 7 nucleotides line up with TRBD1. Germline V gene lookup returns CDR1 KGHSH and CDR2 LQKENI. The CDR3 runs to 16 residues. The trim removed 2 bases at V and 0 bases at J, leaving 7 bases unmatched. CDR3 sequence reads: CASSPRQGQSSYEQYF. The CDR3 DNA reads TGTGCCAGCTCACCAAGGCAGGGACAGTCCTCCTACGAGCAGTACTTC.